This is a list of T cell receptor beta chains from one sample in a study of shared clonotypes between healthy human individuals. This table comes from immunoSEQ multiplex PCR, and its TCRdb copy is limited to in-frame clones, with some not included. The table lists about 2.3 million clones, approximately 90% of them singletons. Sequencing input: naive CD4+ T cells from PBMCs. The receptors derive from a man between 18 and 29 years old in good health. Some clones in this sample may be carry-over from other donors' samples. Both conserved end residues are trimmed from each CDR3. Fields, in order: V gene, CDR3 protein.

TRBV6-5 | ASSLSHGREQF
TRBV9 | ASSVGVDQPQH
TRBV19 | ASSLQSGTGNAEAF
TRBV5-4 | ASSLRTGSGELF
TRBV5-1 | ATKDRPQAETQY
TRBV19 | ASSPTGRITQPQH
TRBV19 | ASTPYTGQESNQPQH
TRBV7-8 | ASSPDRENTGELF
TRBV7-9 | ASSLVGQSTDTQY
TRBV28 | ASSADWARTDTQY
TRBV28 | ASSPRLREGYEQY
TRBV11-3 | ASSLVPGALTGELF
TRBV4-1 | ASSQVGTGDFYQPQH
TRBV9 | ASSVDTAVGELF
TRBV11-2 | ASSLFGGDGETQY
TRBV2 | ASSDARRDTGANVLT
TRBV5-1 | ASSEVAGAETQY
TRBV15 | ATSRGQGAGNQPQH
TRBV28 | ASSRREWSKNEKLF
TRBV28 | ASRGQGAGDYEQY
TRBV4-1 | ASSQEKRGSSYEQY
TRBV2 | ASRGRSRTEAF
TRBV7-9 | ASNGLTATGELF
TRBV5-1 | ASSPEAGQGWETQY
TRBV5-4 | ASSRPGGREWGGGYNEQF
TRBV7-2 | ASSLVGQTQETQY
TRBV5-1 | ASSSRDGQETQY
TRBV25-1 | ASSLAGGSDTQY
TRBV29-1 | SVDFRARGIGTQY
TRBV5-1 | ASSLEGVDEQF
TRBV5-1 | ASSLDRSSGANVLT
TRBV10-3 | AISEGQGTGELF
TRBV2 | ASKGQGSNEKLF
TRBV5-4 | ASSLPAGRGSMYEQY
TRBV6-1 | ASSERGQFYGYT
TRBV28 | ASRITGGRVPGELF
TRBV28 | ASSTRDRDLGEQF
TRBV25-1 | ASSDEGGRLF
TRBV2 | ASRFGTMPYEQY
TRBV14 | ASSHPGREGRNEQF